What follows are 23 T cell receptor beta chains derived from one specimen sequenced in a study of cytomegalovirus exposure and HLA in healthy donors. Primers for the PCR totalled 60 Vbeta and 13 Jbeta. Measured with immunoSEQ multiplex PCR; TCRdb has only the in-frame clones, and not every one. The sample has around 150,000 clones; over 70% are singletons. Sequencing was carried out using PBMCs. The receptor source for this set is a man in his thirties or forties in good health and CMV-seropositive.

The chain combines TRBV2 with TRBJ1-5; 10 nucleotides align to TRBD1. This CDR3 has 16 amino acids. V was clipped by 6 bases and J by 6 bases; unmatched bases: 11. Per the germline V gene, CDR1 is SNHLY and CDR2 is FYNNEI. This CDR3 is CASRVGRDRGAQPQHF. CDR3 coding DNA: TGTGCCAGCAGAGTGGGCAGGGACAGGGGTGCTCAGCCCCAGCATTTT.

This chain links TRBV27 with TRBJ1-5; D unresolved. Between the trimmed V and J ends, which lost 0 bases and 3 bases, there was a span of 9 bases. Per the germline V gene, CDR1 is MNHEY and CDR2 is SMNVEV (reference sequence). The length of the CDR3 is 15 residues. The CDR3 region has the DNA TGTGCCAGCAGTTTATCTGGGCAGAACAATCAGCCCCAGCATTTT. It is translated as CASSLSGQNNQPQHF.

The table lists this clone with a few counts. The gene calls are TRBV7-2 and TRBJ1-2; D gene unclear. V was shortened by 2 bases and J by 8 bases, with 9 bases between the two germline ends. The CDR3 sequence is 12 residues long. Germline V lookup: CDR1 SGHTA, CDR2 FQGNSA. CDR3 nucleotides: TGTGCCAGCAGCTTATATCTAGGAGGCTACACCTTC. It yields the protein CASSLYLGGYTF.

V and J are TRBV27 and TRBJ2-7, with D perhaps matching TRBD2 (6 bases). V lost 6 bases to trimming and J lost 5 bases, with 14 bases between them. There are 13 residues in the CDR3. Per the germline V gene, CDR1 is MNHEY and CDR2 is SMNVEV (reference sequence). The CDR3 sequence is CASREGLRDEQYF. CDR3 nucleotides: TGTGCCAGCAGGGAGGGGTTGAGGGACGAGCAGTACTTC.

The rearrangement links TRBV4-3 to TRBJ2-7, with TRBD1 identical over 7 bases. The CDR3 totals 18 residues. The V and J ends lost 1 base and 4 bases, in that order; junction bases with no gene match: 16. CDR1 and CDR2 (germline): LGHNA, YSLEER. In DNA form, the CDR3 reads TGCGCCAGCAGCCAAGCCTACCTTGGGGACAGCTTCTTTTACGAGCAGTACTTC. It yields the protein CASSQAYLGDSFFYEQYF.

The chain is built from TRBV28 and TRBJ1-6, with a possible D match to TRBD1 (5 bases). Trimming took 4 bases from V and 9 from J, leaving 16 bases between them. Germline lookup yields CDR1 MDHEN and CDR2 SYDVKM. The CDR3 loop spans 15 amino acids. The CDR3 sequence: CASSSGGFYGSPLHF. CDR3 sequence (DNA): TGTGCCAGCAGTTCCGGGGGGTTCTACGGTTCACCCCTCCACTTT.

This rearrangement joins TRBV5-8 to TRBJ1-1, with TRBD1 as a possible D gene (5 bases). This CDR3 comprises 13 residues. V was shortened by 0 bases and J by 10 bases, with 13 bases between the two germline ends. Germline V CDR1 and CDR2: SGHTS, YDEGEE. Here the CDR3 DNA reads TGTGCCAGCAGCTTGGCCCAGGGAAGAGCAGCTTTCTTT. Residues: CASSLAQGRAAFF.

The V gene is TRBV5-1, the J gene TRBJ1-6, with D maybe TRBD1 (5 bases). CDR3 length equals 15 residues. V was shortened by 3 bases and J by 7 bases, with 14 bases between the two germline ends. CDR1 is SGHRS, CDR2 YFSETQ, per germline. CDR3 DNA sequence: TGCGCCAGCAGCTCGGAAGTAGGGGTGAATTCACCCCTCCACTTT. It encodes CASSSEVGVNSPLHF.

This chain uses TRBV6-1 with TRBJ2-7; D perhaps matches TRBD1 (6 bases). V lost 5 bases, J lost 2 bases, and 16 bases lay in between. Germline assignment: CDR1 MNHNS and CDR2 SASEGT. The CDR3 consists of 15 residues. The CDR3 DNA sequence: TGTGCCAGCAGTTCAGGGGTTGGGGCCCCCTACGAGCAGTACTTC. The encoded protein is CASSSGVGAPYEQYF.

V and J are TRBV30 and TRBJ1-2; D is perhaps TRBD1 (5 bases). Trimming removed 3 bases at V and 0 bases at J, with 14 bases between. The CDR3 is 15 amino acids. Germline V gives CDR1 GTSNPN, CDR2 SVGIG (reference sequence). The CDR3 protein is CAWRVGHLSNYGYTF. The DNA for the CDR3 is TGTGCCTGGAGGGTAGGACACCTATCTAACTATGGCTACACCTTC.

The J gene is TRBJ2-1, the V gene TRBV9; 7 bases line up with TRBD2. The CDR3 consists of 15 residues. The V gene's germline CDR1 is SGDLS and CDR2 YYNGEE. Trimming at V came to 4 bases and at J to 4 bases, leaving 8 bases not matched to a gene. The CDR3 is CASSYTSAQYNEQFF. The CDR3 DNA is TGTGCCAGCAGCTACACTAGCGCCCAATACAATGAGCAGTTCTTC.

This clone is a singleton in its sample. V usage is TRBV6-5 and J usage is TRBJ1-1; the D gene is possibly TRBD1 (6 bases). V lost 5 bases and J lost 7, with 20 bases in between. Germline V gene sequence: CDR1 MNHEY, CDR2 SVGAGI. The CDR3 runs 15 residues. CDR3 sequence: CASSPEVRGRVEAFF. The CDR3, as DNA: TGTGCCAGCAGTCCTGAGGTGAGGGGGAGGGTTGAAGCTTTCTTT.

The chain links TRBV27 to TRBJ2-6; D might be TRBD1 (6 bases). Germline V gene lookup returns CDR1 MNHEY and CDR2 SMNVEV (reference sequence). Trimming removed 6 bases from V and 1 base from J, with 10 bases in between. This CDR3 spans 15 amino acids. CDR3 in amino acids: CASRIGGSGANVLTF. CDR3 bases: TGTGCCAGCAGAATAGGGGGTTCTGGGGCCAACGTCCTGACTTTC.

The V call is TRBV27, the J call TRBJ1-5, with a tentative D call TRBD1 (5 bases). The CDR3 has 14 amino acids. Trimming took off 2 bases at V and 5 bases at J, with 10 bases between the two ends. CDR1 MNHEY and CDR2 SMNVEV come from the germline V gene (reference sequence). The CDR3: CASSLTGGDQPQHF. The CDR3 region has the DNA TGTGCCAGCAGTTTAACAGGAGGGGATCAGCCCCAGCATTTT.

A word on this clone: Other nucleotide sequences in the sample specify the same CDR3. The V and J genes are TRBV9 and TRBJ2-7; D might be TRBD1 (5 bases). From germline, CDR1 is SGDLS and CDR2 YYNGEE. The CDR3 length is 13 residues. Trimming stripped 0 bases from V and 6 bases from J, with 10 bases between. The chain's CDR3 is CASSVEGLGEQYF. Here the CDR3 DNA reads TGTGCCAGCAGCGTAGAGGGGCTCGGCGAGCAGTACTTC.

This rearrangement joins TRBV7-2 to TRBJ2-1, with 10 nucleotides matching TRBD2. Germline lookup yields CDR1 SGHTA and CDR2 FQGNSA. V lost 5 bases to trimming and J lost 4 bases; unmatched junction nucleotides: 5. CDR3 size: 15 residues. CDR3 DNA sequence: TGTGCCAGCAGCGCCAGGACTAGCGGTTACAATGAGCAGTTCTTC. Translation: CASSARTSGYNEQFF.

The genes are TRBV19 and TRBJ2-2; tentative D call: TRBD2 (6 bases). The CDR3 is 13 residues long. V was clipped by 6 bases and J by 5 bases, with 10 bases between them. Germline V CDR1 and CDR2: LNHDA, SQIVND (reference sequence). The CDR3 is CASSLASTGELFF. The CDR3 nucleotides are TGTGCCAGTAGCCTAGCGAGTACCGGGGAGCTGTTTTTT. The full variable domain, rest sourced from reference TRBV19 and TRBJ2-2, is DGGITQSPKYLFRKEGQNVTLSCEQNLNHDAMYWYRQDPGQGLRLIYYSQIVNDFQKGDIAEGYSVSREKKESFPLTVTSAQKNPTAFYLCASSLASTGELFFGEGSRLTVL.

This sequence joins TRBV29-1 and TRBJ2-1, with TRBD2 matching 9 bases. The CDR3 totals 16 residues. Looked up from germline, CDR1 is SQVTM and CDR2 is ANQGSEA. Losses at the gene ends were 6 bases for V and 8 bases for J; bases not matched to a gene: 17. As DNA, the CDR3 is TGCAGCGTCACCTCCCCCGGGCGGGAGGGCTTCTATGAGCAGTTCTTC. Translation: CSVTSPGREGFYEQFF.

V and J are TRBV19 and TRBJ1-3; D unresolved. The germline V gene has CDR1 LNHDA and CDR2 SQIVND (reference sequence). The CDR3 loop spans 15 amino acids. V dropped 9 bases and J dropped 2 bases, with 17 bases sitting between them. The CDR3 is CASQVEAHTGNTIYF. CDR3 bases: TGTGCCAGCCAAGTAGAGGCTCACACTGGAAACACCATATATTTT.

This clone was recorded once. The chain has TRBV7-8 and TRBJ2-3; D is unclear. The CDR3 is made up of 13 amino acids. V was clipped by 3 bases and J by 3 bases, with 7 bases between them. Per germline, CDR1 SGHVS and CDR2 FQNEAQ. The CDR3: CASSFYNTDTQYF. CDR3 bases: TGTGCCAGCAGCTTTTACAATACAGATACGCAGTATTTT.

The chain uses TRBV27 and TRBJ1-6, with a tentative D call TRBD1 (5 bases). Trimming took 2 bases from V and 1 from J, leaving 12 bases between them. The CDR3 runs to 17 residues. Germline V CDR1 and CDR2: MNHEY, SMNVEV (reference sequence). CDR3 residues: CASSLGAVKSYNSPLHF. The CDR3 bases are TGTGCCAGCAGTTTAGGGGCAGTGAAATCCTATAATTCACCCCTCCACTTT.

The V call is TRBV28, the J call TRBJ2-7, with TRBD2 identical over 8 bases. Germline assignment: CDR1 MDHEN and CDR2 SYDVKM. With 3 bases clipped from V and 4 bases from J, the junction kept 11 bases outside the gene matches. This CDR3 region has 16 residues. The CDR3 DNA reads TGTGCCAGCAGTTTCTATAGCGGGACCCTACCTTACGAGCAGTACTTC. It is translated as CASSFYSGTLPYEQYF.

The CDR3 spells CASSWASMNTEAFF. The CDR3 nucleotides are TGTGCCAGCAGCTGGGCCAGCATGAACACTGAAGCTTTCTTT. The chain joins TRBV5-6 to TRBJ1-1; D remains ambiguous. The CDR3 is 14 amino acids. Trimming removed 3 bases at V and 0 bases at J, with 9 bases between. Germline values: CDR1 SGHDT, CDR2 YYEEEE.